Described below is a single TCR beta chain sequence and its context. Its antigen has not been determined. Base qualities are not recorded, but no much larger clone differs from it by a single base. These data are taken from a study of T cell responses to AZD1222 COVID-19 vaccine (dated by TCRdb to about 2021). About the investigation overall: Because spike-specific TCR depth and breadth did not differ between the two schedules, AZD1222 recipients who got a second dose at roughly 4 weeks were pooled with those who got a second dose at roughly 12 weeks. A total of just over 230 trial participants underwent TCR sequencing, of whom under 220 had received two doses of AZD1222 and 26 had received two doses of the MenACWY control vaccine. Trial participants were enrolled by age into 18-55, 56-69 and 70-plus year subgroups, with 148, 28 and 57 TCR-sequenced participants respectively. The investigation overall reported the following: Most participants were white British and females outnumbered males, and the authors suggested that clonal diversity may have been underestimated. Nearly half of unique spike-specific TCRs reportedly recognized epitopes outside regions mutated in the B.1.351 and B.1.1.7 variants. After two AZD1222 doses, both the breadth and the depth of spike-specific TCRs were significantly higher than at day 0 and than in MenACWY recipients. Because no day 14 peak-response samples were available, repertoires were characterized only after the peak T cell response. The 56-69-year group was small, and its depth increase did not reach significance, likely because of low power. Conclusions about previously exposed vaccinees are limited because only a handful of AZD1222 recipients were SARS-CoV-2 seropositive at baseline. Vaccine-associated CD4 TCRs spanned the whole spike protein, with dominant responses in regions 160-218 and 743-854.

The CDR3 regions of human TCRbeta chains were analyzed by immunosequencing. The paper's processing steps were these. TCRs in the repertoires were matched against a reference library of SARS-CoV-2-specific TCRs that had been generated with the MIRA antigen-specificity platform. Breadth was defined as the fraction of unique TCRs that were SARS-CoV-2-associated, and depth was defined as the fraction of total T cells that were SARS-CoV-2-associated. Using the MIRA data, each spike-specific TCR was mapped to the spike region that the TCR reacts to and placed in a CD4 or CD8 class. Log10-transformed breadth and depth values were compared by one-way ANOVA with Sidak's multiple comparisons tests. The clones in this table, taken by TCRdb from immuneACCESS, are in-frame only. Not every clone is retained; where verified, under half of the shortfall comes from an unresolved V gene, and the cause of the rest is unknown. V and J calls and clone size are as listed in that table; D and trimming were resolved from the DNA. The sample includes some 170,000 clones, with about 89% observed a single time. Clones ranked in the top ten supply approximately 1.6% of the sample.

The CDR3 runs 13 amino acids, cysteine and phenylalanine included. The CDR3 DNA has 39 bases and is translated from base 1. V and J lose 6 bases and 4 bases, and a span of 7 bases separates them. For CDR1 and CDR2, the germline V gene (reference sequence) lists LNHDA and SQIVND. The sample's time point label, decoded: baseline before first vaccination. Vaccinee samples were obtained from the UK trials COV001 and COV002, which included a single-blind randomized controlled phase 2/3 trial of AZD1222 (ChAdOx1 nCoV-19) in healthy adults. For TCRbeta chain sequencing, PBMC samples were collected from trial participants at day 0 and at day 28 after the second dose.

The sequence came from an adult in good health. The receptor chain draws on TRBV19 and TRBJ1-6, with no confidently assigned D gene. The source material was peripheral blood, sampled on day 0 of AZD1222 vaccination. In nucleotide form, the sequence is TGTGCCAGTAGGAAGATTTATAATTCACCCCTCCACTTT. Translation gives CASRKIYNSPLHF.